These 12 T cell receptor beta chains were all obtained from the same sample, sequenced in a study of blood T cells in healthy people across ages. PCR was performed a second time for roughly 6 to 12 cycles using a sample-barcoded 5' primer and a J-beta primer mix. In TCRdb, the 5' RACE reads were re-called with MiXCR into one record per CDR3 protein. Altogether around 1,000,000 distinct CDR3 sequences are present, approximately 25% being singletons, with the ten largest covering around 0.7%. The same data also contributed to another study, on T cells of mothers and their children.

Material: blood. The source of these receptors is a girl aged 2 to 9 in good health.

The chain recombines TRBV12-3 or TRBV12-4 with TRBJ2-7, with 7 bases that match TRBD1. V shed 10 bases and J 2 bases; nucleotides not matched to a gene: 11. The CDR3 length is 14 residues. The CDR3 sequence is CANTGTEKPYEQYF. In DNA form, the CDR3 reads TGTGCCAACACCGGGACAGAAAAACCCTACGAGCAGTACTTC.

This clonotype was counted a few times. This chain links TRBV28 with TRBJ2-7; 9 bases match TRBD2. CDR3 length: 16 residues. Germline lookup yields CDR1 MDHEN and CDR2 SYDVKM. The ends lost 4 bases at V and 6 bases at J; junction bases unmatched: 13. This CDR3 reads CASSSRRLAVHLEQYF. In nucleotides, the CDR3 is TGTGCCAGCAGTTCCCGACGACTAGCGGTTCATCTCGAGCAGTACTTC.

The chain combines TRBV6-5 with TRBJ1-3; TRBD1 is a possible D gene (6 bases). Trimming took 4 bases from V and 6 from J, leaving 22 bases between them. CDR3 length equals 17 residues. CDR1 MNHEY and CDR2 SVGAGI come from the germline V gene. The CDR3: CASSSPGTPKYQNTIYF. The CDR3 coding sequence is TGTGCCAGCAGTTCCCCCGGGACACCAAAATATCAAAACACCATATATTTT.

V usage is TRBV29-1 and J usage is TRBJ2-1; D is perhaps TRBD2 (5 bases). The CDR3 extends over 12 amino acids. Germline V gene data show CDR1 as SQVTM and CDR2 as ANQGSEA. V gave up 0 bases and J gave up 15 bases, with 15 bases separating them. The CDR3 DNA sequence: TGCAGCGTTGAAGACCACGGGGTAGGTGGGTTCTTC. Residues: CSVEDHGVGGFF.

The rearrangement joins TRBV13 to TRBJ2-1; perhaps TRBD1 as D (6 bases). Trimming pared 8 bases from V and 4 bases from J, leaving 18 bases between. The germline V gene encodes CDR1 PRHDT and CDR2 FYEKMQ (reference sequence). The CDR3 has 15 residues. CDR3 DNA: TGTGCCAGCCTTATCACAGGGAGAAGGTACAATGAGCAGTTCTTC. Protein: CASLITGRRYNEQFF.

The chain recombines TRBV7-3 with TRBJ1-1; 9 positions match TRBD1. Losses at the gene ends were 4 bases for V and 7 bases for J; bases not matched to a gene: 10. The CDR3 length is 15 residues. Germline CDR1 is SGHTA and CDR2 is FQGTGA. Here the CDR3 DNA reads TGTGCCAGCAGCTCTACGACAGGGGGTAGTGGTGAAGCTTTCTTT. Its translation: CASSSTTGGSGEAFF.

Comment on this clonotype: This clone may be a read error of a much larger clone one base away. J is TRBJ2-1 and V is TRBV27; 8 nucleotides match TRBD2. CDR1 is MNHEY and CDR2 is SMNVEV in the germline V gene (reference sequence). J gave up 9 bases and V 5 bases, and 18 bases lay outside the gene matches. CDR3 length: 17 residues. This chain's CDR3 is CASSLGASGWNHGEQFF. CDR3 nucleotides: TGTGCCAGCAGTCTGGGGGCTAGCGGGTGGAACCATGGTGAGCAGTTCTTC.

This chain connects TRBV7-9 to TRBJ2-1; TRBD2 matches at 9 bases. The CDR3 has 17 residues. Germline V gene sequence: CDR1 SEHNR, CDR2 FQNEAQ (reference sequence). Trimming took 1 base from V and 8 from J; bases not matched to a gene: 12. CDR3 DNA sequence: TGTGCCAGCAGCTTAGGGCACGGGACTAGCTTTGACCATGAGCAGTTCTTC. Protein: CASSLGHGTSFDHEQFF.

The chain is built from TRBV5-1 and TRBJ1-4, with D perhaps TRBD1 (6 bases). This CDR3 comprises 16 residues. V was trimmed by 2 bases and J by 6 bases, leaving 17 bases between them. The germline CDR1 and CDR2 sequences are SGHRS and YFSETQ. The CDR3 spells CASSFATGLSDEKLFF. In nucleotides, the CDR3 is TGCGCCAGCAGCTTTGCGACAGGACTAAGTGATGAAAAACTGTTTTTT.

This rearrangement joins TRBV20-1 to TRBJ2-3, with D unclear. Looked up from germline, CDR1 is DFQATT and CDR2 is SNEGSKA (reference sequence). The CDR3 is 12 residues long. V lost 3 bases and J lost 4, with 8 bases in between. For the CDR3, the DNA is TGCAGTGCTAGCTGGGGTGCAGATACGCAGTATTTT. Translated, it gives CSASWGADTQYF.

The chain has TRBV28 and TRBJ2-5, with 8 bases lining up with TRBD2. J gave up 3 bases and V 5 bases, and 5 bases lay outside the gene matches. The CDR3 contains 14 residues. The germline CDR1 and CDR2 sequences are MDHEN and SYDVKM. The chain's CDR3 is CASSPPGLEETQYF. CDR3 sequence (DNA): TGTGCCAGCAGTCCTCCGGGACTAGAAGAGACCCAGTACTTC.

V and J are TRBV27 and TRBJ2-3; 9 nucleotides align to TRBD1. CDR3 length equals 15 residues. The V gene end was trimmed by 6 bases and the J gene end by 1 base; junction bases not matched to a gene: 5. Germline V gene sequence: CDR1 MNHEY, CDR2 SMNVEV (reference sequence). In nucleotides, the CDR3 is TGTGCCAGCAGCCGTGACAGGGGGGGCACAGATACGCAGTATTTT. It codes for CASSRDRGGTDTQYF.